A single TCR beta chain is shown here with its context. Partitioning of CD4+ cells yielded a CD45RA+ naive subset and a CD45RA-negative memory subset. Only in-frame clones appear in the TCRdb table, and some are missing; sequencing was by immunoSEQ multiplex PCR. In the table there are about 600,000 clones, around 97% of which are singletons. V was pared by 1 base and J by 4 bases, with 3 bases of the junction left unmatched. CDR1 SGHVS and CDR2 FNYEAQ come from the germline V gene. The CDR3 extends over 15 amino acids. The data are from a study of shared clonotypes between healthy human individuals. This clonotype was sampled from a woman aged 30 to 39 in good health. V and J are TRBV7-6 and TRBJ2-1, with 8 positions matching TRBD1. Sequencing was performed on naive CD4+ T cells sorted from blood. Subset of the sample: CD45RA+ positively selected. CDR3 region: CASSLDGTGYNEQFF. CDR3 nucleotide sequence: TGTGCCAGCAGCTTAGACGGGACAGGATACAATGAGCAGTTCTTC.